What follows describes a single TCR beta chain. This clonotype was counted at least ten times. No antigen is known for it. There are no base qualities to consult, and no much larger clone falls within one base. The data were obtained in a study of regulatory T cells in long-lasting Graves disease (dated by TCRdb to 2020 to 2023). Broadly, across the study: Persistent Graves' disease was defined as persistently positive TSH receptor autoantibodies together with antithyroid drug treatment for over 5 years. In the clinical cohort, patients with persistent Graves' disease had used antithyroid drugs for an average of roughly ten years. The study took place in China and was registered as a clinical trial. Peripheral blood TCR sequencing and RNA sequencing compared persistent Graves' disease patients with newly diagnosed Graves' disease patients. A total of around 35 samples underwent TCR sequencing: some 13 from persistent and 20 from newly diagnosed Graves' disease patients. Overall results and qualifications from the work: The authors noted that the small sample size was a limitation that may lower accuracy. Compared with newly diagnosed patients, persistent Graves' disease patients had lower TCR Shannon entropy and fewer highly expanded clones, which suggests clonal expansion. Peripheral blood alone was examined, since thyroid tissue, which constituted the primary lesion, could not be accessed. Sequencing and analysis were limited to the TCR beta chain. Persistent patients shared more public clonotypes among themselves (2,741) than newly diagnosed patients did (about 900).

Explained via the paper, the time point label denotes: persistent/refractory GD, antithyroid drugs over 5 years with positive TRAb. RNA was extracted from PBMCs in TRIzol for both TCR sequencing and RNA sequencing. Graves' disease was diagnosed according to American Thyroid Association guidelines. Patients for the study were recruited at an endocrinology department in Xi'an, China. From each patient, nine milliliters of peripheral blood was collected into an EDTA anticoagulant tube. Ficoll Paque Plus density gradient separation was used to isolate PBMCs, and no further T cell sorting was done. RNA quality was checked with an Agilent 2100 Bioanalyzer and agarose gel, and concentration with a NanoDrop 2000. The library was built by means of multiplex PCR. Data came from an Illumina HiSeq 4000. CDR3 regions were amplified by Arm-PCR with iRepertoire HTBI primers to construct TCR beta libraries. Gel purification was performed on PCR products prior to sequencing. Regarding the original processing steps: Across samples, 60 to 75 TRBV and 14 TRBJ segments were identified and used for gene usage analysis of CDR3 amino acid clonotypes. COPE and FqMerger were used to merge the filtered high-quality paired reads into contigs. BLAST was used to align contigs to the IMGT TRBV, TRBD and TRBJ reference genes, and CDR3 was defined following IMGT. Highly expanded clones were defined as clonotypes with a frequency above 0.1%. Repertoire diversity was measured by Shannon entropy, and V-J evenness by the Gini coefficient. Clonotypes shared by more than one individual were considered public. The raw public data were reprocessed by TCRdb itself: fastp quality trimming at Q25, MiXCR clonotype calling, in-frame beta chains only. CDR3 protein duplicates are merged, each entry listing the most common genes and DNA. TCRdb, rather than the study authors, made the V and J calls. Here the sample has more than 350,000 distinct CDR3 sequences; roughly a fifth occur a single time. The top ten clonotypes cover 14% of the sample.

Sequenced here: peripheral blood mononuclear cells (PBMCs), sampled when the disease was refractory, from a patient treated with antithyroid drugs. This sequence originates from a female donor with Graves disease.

The CDR3: CASSLRSGTSSYEQYF. The DNA sequence reads TGTGCCAGCAGTCTCCGATCCGGGACTAGCTCCTACGAGCAGTACTTC. Recombination connected TRBV12-3 or TRBV12-4 to TRBJ2-7; 8 junctional bases match TRBD2. V is trimmed back by 5 bases and J by 0 bases, and the junction contains 9 bases that no gene match accounts for. The CDR3 covers 16 residues, taking in both the cysteine and the phenylalanine. Only the CDR3 part of the read is kept: 48 bases, read in frame from the first base.